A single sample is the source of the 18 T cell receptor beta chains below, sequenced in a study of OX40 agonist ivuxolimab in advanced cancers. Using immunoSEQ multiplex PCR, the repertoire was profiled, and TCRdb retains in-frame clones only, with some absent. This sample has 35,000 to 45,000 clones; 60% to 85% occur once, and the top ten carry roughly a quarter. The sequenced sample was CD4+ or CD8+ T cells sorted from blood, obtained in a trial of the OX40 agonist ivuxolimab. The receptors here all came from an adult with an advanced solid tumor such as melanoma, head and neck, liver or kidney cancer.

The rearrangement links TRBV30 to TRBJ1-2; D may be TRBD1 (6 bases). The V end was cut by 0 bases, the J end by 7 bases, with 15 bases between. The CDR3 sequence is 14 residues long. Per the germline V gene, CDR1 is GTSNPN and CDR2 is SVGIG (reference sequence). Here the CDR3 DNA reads TGTGCCTGGAGTGTAGGGGGTAGGGTAGGTGGCTACACCTTC. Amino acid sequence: CAWSVGGRVGGYTF.

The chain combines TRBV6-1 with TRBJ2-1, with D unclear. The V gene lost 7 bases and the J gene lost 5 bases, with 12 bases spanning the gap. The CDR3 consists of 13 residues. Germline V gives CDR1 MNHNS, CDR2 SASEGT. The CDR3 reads CASKLGSHNEQFF. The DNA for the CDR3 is TGTGCCAGCAAGCTCGGCAGTCACAATGAGCAGTTCTTC.

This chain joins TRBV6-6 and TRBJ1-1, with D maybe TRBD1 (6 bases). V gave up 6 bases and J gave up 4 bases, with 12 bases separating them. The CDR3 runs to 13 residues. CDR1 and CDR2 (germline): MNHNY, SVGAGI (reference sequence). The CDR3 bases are TGTGCCAGCAGACAGGGTATTGGCACTGAAGCTTTCTTT. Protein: CASRQGIGTEAFF.

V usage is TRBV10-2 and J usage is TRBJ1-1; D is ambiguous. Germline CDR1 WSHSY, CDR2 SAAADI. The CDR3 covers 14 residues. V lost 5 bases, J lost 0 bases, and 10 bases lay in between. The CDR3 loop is CASSRTQMNTEAFF. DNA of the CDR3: TGCGCCAGCAGTCGCACGCAGATGAACACTGAAGCTTTCTTT.

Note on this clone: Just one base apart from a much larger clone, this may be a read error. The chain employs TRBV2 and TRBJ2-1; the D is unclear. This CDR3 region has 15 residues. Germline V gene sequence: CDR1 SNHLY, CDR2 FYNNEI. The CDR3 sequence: CASSEAQTRRNGQFF. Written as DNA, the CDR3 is TGTGCCAGCAGTGAAGCGCAGACAAGAAGGAATGGGCAGTTCTTC.

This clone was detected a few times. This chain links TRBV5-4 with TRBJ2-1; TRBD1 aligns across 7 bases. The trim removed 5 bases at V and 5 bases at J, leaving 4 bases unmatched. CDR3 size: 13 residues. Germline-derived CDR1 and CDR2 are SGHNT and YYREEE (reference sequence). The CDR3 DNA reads TGTGCCAGCAGACGGGACAGTCACAATGAGCAGTTCTTC. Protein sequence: CASRRDSHNEQFF.

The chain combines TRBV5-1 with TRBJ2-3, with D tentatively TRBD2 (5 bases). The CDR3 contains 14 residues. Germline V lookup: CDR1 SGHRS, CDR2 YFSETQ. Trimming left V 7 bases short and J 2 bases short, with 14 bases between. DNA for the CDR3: TGCGCCAGCGCCTCCGGGGAATACACAGATACGCAGTATTTT. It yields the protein CASASGEYTDTQYF.

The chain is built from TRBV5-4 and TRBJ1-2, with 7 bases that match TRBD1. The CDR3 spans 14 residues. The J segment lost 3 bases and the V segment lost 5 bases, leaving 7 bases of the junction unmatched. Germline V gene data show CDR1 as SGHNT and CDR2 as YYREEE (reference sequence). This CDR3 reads CASSTSGTDYGYTF. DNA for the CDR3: TGTGCCAGCAGTACGAGCGGGACAGACTATGGCTACACCTTC.

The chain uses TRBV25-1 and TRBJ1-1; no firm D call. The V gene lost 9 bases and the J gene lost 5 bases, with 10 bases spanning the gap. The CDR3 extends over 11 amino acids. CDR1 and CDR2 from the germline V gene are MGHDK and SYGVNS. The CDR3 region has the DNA TGTGCCAGAGACCATGAAACTGAAGCTTTCTTT. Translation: CARDHETEAFF.

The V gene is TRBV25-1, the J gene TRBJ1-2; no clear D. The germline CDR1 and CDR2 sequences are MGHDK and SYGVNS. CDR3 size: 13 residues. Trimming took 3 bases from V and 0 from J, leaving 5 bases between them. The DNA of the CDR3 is TGTGCCAGCAGTGATGGAGCTAACTATGGCTACACCTTC. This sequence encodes CASSDGANYGYTF.

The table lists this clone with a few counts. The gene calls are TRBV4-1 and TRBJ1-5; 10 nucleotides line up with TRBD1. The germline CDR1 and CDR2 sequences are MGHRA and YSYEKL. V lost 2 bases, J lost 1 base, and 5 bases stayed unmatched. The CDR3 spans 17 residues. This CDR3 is CASSQILDRGSNQPQHF. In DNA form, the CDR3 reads TGCGCCAGCAGCCAAATTTTGGACAGGGGGAGCAATCAGCCCCAGCATTTT.

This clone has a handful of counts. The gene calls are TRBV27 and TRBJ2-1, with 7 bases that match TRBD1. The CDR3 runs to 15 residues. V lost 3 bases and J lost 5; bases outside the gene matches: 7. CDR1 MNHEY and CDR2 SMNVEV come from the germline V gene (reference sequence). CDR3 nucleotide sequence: TGTGCCAGCAGTTTGGGGGACAGAAATCACAATGAGCAGTTCTTC. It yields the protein CASSLGDRNHNEQFF.

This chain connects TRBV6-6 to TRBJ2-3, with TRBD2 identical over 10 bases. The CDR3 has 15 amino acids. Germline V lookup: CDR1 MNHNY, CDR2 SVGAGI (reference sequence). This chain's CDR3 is CASRKAGGPLDTQYF. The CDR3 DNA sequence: TGTGCAAGTCGAAAAGCGGGGGGGCCTTTGGATACGCAGTATTTT.

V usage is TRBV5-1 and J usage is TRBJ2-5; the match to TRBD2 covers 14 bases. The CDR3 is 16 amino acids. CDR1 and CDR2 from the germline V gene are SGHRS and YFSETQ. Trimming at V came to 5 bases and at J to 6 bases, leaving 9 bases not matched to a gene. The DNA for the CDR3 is TGCGCCAGCAGTCCTCAGACTAGCGGGGGGGGACAGACCCAGTACTTC. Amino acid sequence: CASSPQTSGGGQTQYF.

CDR3 sequence (DNA): TGTGCCAGTAAACCCGACCGACAGGTGAACACTGAAGCTTTCTTT. It codes for CASKPDRQVNTEAFF. The rearrangement joins TRBV19 to TRBJ1-1; TRBD1 might be the D (6 bases). Germline CDR1 reads LNHDA; CDR2 reads SQIVND (reference sequence). The CDR3 is 15 residues long. V was trimmed by 7 bases and J by 0 bases, leaving 15 bases between them.

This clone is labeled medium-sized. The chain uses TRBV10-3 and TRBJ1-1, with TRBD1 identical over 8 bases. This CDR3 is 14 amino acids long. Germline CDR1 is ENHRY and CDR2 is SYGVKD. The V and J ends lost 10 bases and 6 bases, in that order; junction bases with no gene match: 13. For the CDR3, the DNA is TGTGCCACCCAGAAAACAGGGGGAGAGGCTGAAGCTTTCTTT. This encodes CATQKTGGEAEAFF.

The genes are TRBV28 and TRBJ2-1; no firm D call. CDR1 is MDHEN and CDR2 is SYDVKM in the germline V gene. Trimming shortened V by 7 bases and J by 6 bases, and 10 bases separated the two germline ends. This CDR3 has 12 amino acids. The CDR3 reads CASISAFNEQFF. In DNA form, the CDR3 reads TGTGCCAGCATATCGGCTTTCAATGAGCAGTTCTTC.

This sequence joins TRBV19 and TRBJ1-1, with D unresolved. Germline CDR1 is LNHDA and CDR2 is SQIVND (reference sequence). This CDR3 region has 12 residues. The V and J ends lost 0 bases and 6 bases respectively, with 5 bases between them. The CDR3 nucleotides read TGTGCCAGTAGTATAGACGGTGCTGAAGCTTTCTTT. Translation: CASSIDGAEAFF.